A single sample is the source of the 24 T cell receptor beta chains below, sequenced in a study of cytomegalovirus exposure and HLA in healthy donors. PCR was performed using 60 Vbeta and 13 Jbeta primers. Profiled with immunoSEQ multiplex PCR; TCRdb holds only in-frame clones, not every one. This sample has about 190,000 clones, with over 70% found just once. The sequenced sample was PBMCs. These receptors came from a man between 50 and 59 years old in good health and CMV-seronegative.

The V call is TRBV5-6, the J call TRBJ2-3; TRBD1 matches 10 bases. The V gene end was trimmed by 4 bases and the J gene end by 4 bases; junction bases not matched to a gene: 6. This CDR3 is built from 15 residues. CDR1 is SGHDT, CDR2 YYEEEE, per germline. For the CDR3, the DNA is TGTGCCAGCAGCAGCCGGGACAGGGGCCCAGATACGCAGTATTTT. Its translation: CASSSRDRGPDTQYF.

This chain uses TRBV15 with TRBJ2-1; 8 nucleotides align to TRBD2. CDR3 size: 16 residues. Germline V lookup: CDR1 LNHNV, CDR2 YYDKDF (reference sequence). V shed 1 base and J 9 bases; nucleotides not matched to a gene: 11. CDR3 DNA: TGTGCCACCAGCAGAGGGAAAGGCGGGGGGTTTACTGAGCAGTTCTTC. Protein: CATSRGKGGGFTEQFF.

This chain links TRBV2 with TRBJ2-7; D perhaps matches TRBD2 (5 bases). Germline loops: CDR1 SNHLY, CDR2 FYNNEI. The CDR3 has 13 residues. V was shortened by 5 bases and J by 0 bases, with 8 bases between the two germline ends. The CDR3 bases are TGTGCCAGCAGTTCGGGGAGCTCCTACGAGCAGTACTTC. Translated: CASSSGSSYEQYF.

The gene calls are TRBV7-2 and TRBJ2-1, with TRBD2 identical over 11 bases. V lost 6 bases to trimming and J lost 9 bases; unmatched junction nucleotides: 13. CDR3 size: 16 residues. The germline gives CDR1 SGHTA, CDR2 FQGNSA. CDR3 loop: CASSSTSGGSIFEQFF. CDR3 DNA: TGTGCCAGCAGTTCAACTAGCGGGGGATCAATCTTTGAGCAGTTCTTC.

The CDR3 DNA sequence: TGTGCCAGCAGCTTGGGGACAGGCCACAATGAGCAGTTCTTC. Residues: CASSLGTGHNEQFF. This chain links TRBV5-6 with TRBJ2-1, with 7 bases aligning to TRBD1. V lost 0 bases and J lost 5; bases outside the gene matches: 2. The CDR3 is 14 amino acids. Germline values: CDR1 SGHDT, CDR2 YYEEEE.

The chain joins TRBV9 to TRBJ1-2; D is possibly TRBD1 (5 bases). Trimming cost V 3 bases and J 8 bases, with 23 bases left between them. The V gene's germline CDR1 is SGDLS and CDR2 YYNGEE. The CDR3 extends over 16 amino acids. CDR3 residues: CASSALGGVTVKGYTF. For the CDR3, the DNA is TGTGCCAGCAGCGCACTTGGGGGGGTAACAGTTAAAGGCTACACCTTC. Using reference TRBV9 and TRBJ1-2 for the parts outside the CDR3, the full variable domain is DSGVTQTPKHLITATGQRVTLRCSPRSGDLSVYWYQQSLDQGLQFLIQYYNGEERAKGNILERFSAQQFPDLHSELNLSSLELGDSALYFCASSALGGVTVKGYTFGSGTRLTVV.

The genes are TRBV10-3 and TRBJ2-5, with 16 bases that match TRBD2. The CDR3 runs to 15 residues. The ends lost 8 bases at V and 7 bases at J; junction bases unmatched: 7. Germline V lookup: CDR1 ENHRY, CDR2 SYGVKD. The CDR3 DNA follows: TGTGCCATCGGGGGACTAGCGGGGGGGCAACGGACCCAGTACTTC. Amino acid sequence: CAIGGLAGGQRTQYF.

The CDR3 bases are TGTGCCAGCAGTCCCATGACAGGGGGAGGAGAGACCCAGTACTTC. It specifies CASSPMTGGGETQYF. J is TRBJ2-5 and V is TRBV27; 9 nucleotides align to TRBD1. From germline, CDR1 is MNHEY and CDR2 SMNVEV (reference sequence). This CDR3 has 15 residues. Trimming at V came to 5 bases and at J to 4 bases, leaving 8 bases not matched to a gene.

This clone was recorded once. The chain is built from TRBV4-1 and TRBJ2-7; 8 bases map to TRBD2. V lost 0 bases, J lost 0 bases, and 4 bases stayed unmatched. Per the germline V gene, CDR1 is MGHRA and CDR2 is YSYEKL. There are 16 residues in the CDR3. The CDR3 here is CASSQDAGGYSYEQYF. CDR3 coding DNA: TGCGCCAGCAGCCAAGACGCGGGGGGCTACTCCTACGAGCAGTACTTC.

The V gene is TRBV29-1, the J gene TRBJ2-7, with TRBD2 identical over 8 bases. Germline V gene data show CDR1 as SQVTM and CDR2 as ANQGSEA. This CDR3 contains 12 residues. After removal of 6 bases from V and 3 bases from J, the junction contained 4 bases not matched to a gene. The CDR3 here is CSVLSGGYEQYF. The DNA of the CDR3 is TGCAGCGTGCTCAGCGGGGGCTACGAGCAGTACTTC.

This clone was found once. The chain uses TRBV4-3 and TRBJ1-4, with D tentatively TRBD1 (5 bases). Looked up from germline, CDR1 is LGHNA and CDR2 is YSLEER. This CDR3 is built from 18 residues. The V end was cut by 4 bases, the J end by 0 bases, with 18 bases between. DNA of the CDR3: TGCGCCAGCAGCCGGGCGGGACGTATGGGCTCAACTAATGAAAAACTGTTTTTT. Residues: CASSRAGRMGSTNEKLFF.

The chain recombines TRBV6-5 with TRBJ1-6; the D is unclear. The V gene's germline CDR1 is MNHEY and CDR2 SVGAGI. V lost 6 bases and J 15 bases, leaving 18 bases between the germline ends. This CDR3 comprises 13 residues. Written as DNA, the CDR3 is TGTGCCAGCAGCCCAATACCGGCAGGCGTCCTCCACTTT. It translates to CASSPIPAGVLHF.

The rearrangement uses TRBV5-1 and TRBJ1-1; possible D gene TRBD1, 5 bases. The germline gives CDR1 SGHRS, CDR2 YFSETQ. The CDR3 consists of 13 residues. V was clipped by 0 bases and J by 5 bases, with 8 bases between them. CDR3 amino acids: CASSLAPGTEAFF. The CDR3 nucleotides read TGCGCCAGCAGCTTGGCCCCAGGGACTGAAGCTTTCTTT.

The V gene is TRBV7-6, the J gene TRBJ1-1; TRBD1 matches 7 bases. This CDR3 region has 17 residues. Germline trimming cut 5 bases from V and 5 bases from J; bases unmatched to any gene: 17. Germline loops: CDR1 SGHVS, CDR2 FNYEAQ. CDR3: CASSPGWAEGAKTEAFF. As DNA, the CDR3 is TGTGCCAGCAGCCCCGGCTGGGCGGAGGGGGCGAAGACTGAAGCTTTCTTT.

The sample holds a few counts of this clone. The chain combines TRBV7-9 with TRBJ2-7, with D possibly TRBD2 on 5 matching bases. The V gene lost 4 bases and the J gene lost 0 bases, with 19 bases spanning the gap. Germline loops: CDR1 SEHNR, CDR2 FQNEAQ (reference sequence). This CDR3 has 17 amino acids. The CDR3: CASSSEGAGKSSYEQYF. DNA for the CDR3: TGTGCCAGCAGCTCCGAGGGAGCAGGCAAGAGCTCCTACGAGCAGTACTTC.

About this clone itself: Other nucleotide sequences in the sample specify the same CDR3. The chain carries TRBV6-1 and TRBJ2-7, with D hard to call. Germline V gene sequence: CDR1 MNHNS, CDR2 SASEGT. V was pared by 9 bases and J by 1 base, with 10 bases between. The CDR3 spans 12 residues. This CDR3 is CASSAGSYEQYF. The CDR3 nucleotides read TGTGCCAGTTCAGCAGGATCCTACGAGCAGTACTTC.

The J gene is TRBJ1-1, the V gene TRBV19, with D tentatively TRBD1 (5 bases). Germline CDR1 LNHDA, CDR2 SQIVND (reference sequence). V lost 5 bases, J lost 3 bases, and 19 bases lay in between. The CDR3 consists of 16 residues. The CDR3 region is CASSSRGGTRYTEAFF. In nucleotides, the CDR3 is TGTGCCAGTAGTTCCCGCGGGGGGACTAGATACACTGAAGCTTTCTTT. The full variable domain, in which reference TRBV19 and TRBJ1-1 provide the parts outside the CDR3, is DGGITQSPKYLFRKEGQNVTLSCEQNLNHDAMYWYRQDPGQGLRLIYYSQIVNDFQKGDIAEGYSVSREKKESFPLTVTSAQKNPTAFYLCASSSRGGTRYTEAFFGQGTRLTVV.

This rearrangement joins TRBV4-3 to TRBJ2-5; TRBD1 agrees at 8 bases. V was clipped by 0 bases and J by 6 bases; unmatched bases: 9. The CDR3 loop spans 16 amino acids. CDR1 LGHNA and CDR2 YSLEER come from the germline V gene. The CDR3 nucleotides are TGCGCCAGCAGCCAAGATCCGTCAGGGGGCTTTCAGACCCAGTACTTC. It codes for CASSQDPSGGFQTQYF.

This rearrangement joins TRBV15 to TRBJ2-7, with 11 nucleotides matching TRBD1. Unmatched junction bases numbered 3, after V lost 3 bases and J lost 2 bases. Per germline, CDR1 LNHNV and CDR2 YYDKDF (reference sequence). This CDR3 region has 15 residues. The CDR3 is CATSRDRGPTYEQYF. CDR3 bases: TGTGCCACCAGCAGGGACAGGGGGCCTACCTACGAGCAGTACTTC.

V gene TRBV7-9 combines with J gene TRBJ2-5; TRBD2 matches at 8 bases. V lost 2 bases and J lost 5; bases outside the gene matches: 7. CDR1 is SEHNR and CDR2 is FQNEAQ in the germline V gene (reference sequence). The CDR3 covers 15 residues. The CDR3: CASSLNSGGPETQYF. The CDR3 DNA reads as TGTGCCAGCAGCTTAAACTCGGGGGGGCCGGAGACCCAGTACTTC.

The V and J genes are TRBV18 and TRBJ1-2; the match to TRBD1 covers 8 bases. This CDR3 contains 19 residues. Germline V lookup: CDR1 KGHSH, CDR2 LQKENI. J was trimmed by 4 bases and V by 0 bases; bases with no gene match: 16. As DNA, the CDR3 is TGTGCCAGCTCACCACCGTCAGGACAGGGAGGAAATAGCCTCTATGGCTACACCTTC. Amino acid sequence: CASSPPSGQGGNSLYGYTF.

This clone was detected once. This chain uses TRBV7-2 with TRBJ2-7, with TRBD2 matching over 14 bases. Germline V CDR1 and CDR2: SGHTA, FQGNSA. This CDR3 has 15 amino acids. The V segment lost 5 bases and the J segment 4 bases; nucleotides outside the gene matches: 4. CDR3 DNA: TGTGCCAGCAGCCCAGGGACTAGCGGGGGATACGAGCAGTACTTC. This encodes CASSPGTSGGYEQYF. Complete variable domain (other parts from reference TRBV7-2 and TRBJ2-7): GAGVSQSPSNKVTEKGKDVELRCDPISGHTALYWYRQSLGQGLEFLIYFQGNSAPDKSGLPSDRFSAERTGGSVSTLTIQRTQQEDSAVYLCASSPGTSGGYEQYFGPGTRLTVT.

The CDR3 reads CSASAGQRQFF. CDR3 sequence (DNA): TGCAGTGCTAGCGCAGGACAGAGGCAGTTCTTC. V is TRBV20-1 and J is TRBJ2-1; the D gene is possibly TRBD1 (6 bases). Trimming removed 3 bases at V and 12 bases at J, with 12 bases between. Germline V gene lookup returns CDR1 DFQATT and CDR2 SNEGSKA (reference sequence). The CDR3 has 11 amino acids.

This clone turned up a few times. The rearrangement links TRBV11-3 to TRBJ2-2, with D uncertain. The germline V and J ends were trimmed by 0 bases and 7 bases, with 6 bases remaining between them. This CDR3 spans 13 amino acids. CDR1 and CDR2 (germline): SGHNT, YENEEA. CDR3 sequence reads: CASSLDRDGELFF. In nucleotides, the CDR3 is TGTGCCAGCAGCTTAGATCGAGACGGGGAGCTGTTTTTT.